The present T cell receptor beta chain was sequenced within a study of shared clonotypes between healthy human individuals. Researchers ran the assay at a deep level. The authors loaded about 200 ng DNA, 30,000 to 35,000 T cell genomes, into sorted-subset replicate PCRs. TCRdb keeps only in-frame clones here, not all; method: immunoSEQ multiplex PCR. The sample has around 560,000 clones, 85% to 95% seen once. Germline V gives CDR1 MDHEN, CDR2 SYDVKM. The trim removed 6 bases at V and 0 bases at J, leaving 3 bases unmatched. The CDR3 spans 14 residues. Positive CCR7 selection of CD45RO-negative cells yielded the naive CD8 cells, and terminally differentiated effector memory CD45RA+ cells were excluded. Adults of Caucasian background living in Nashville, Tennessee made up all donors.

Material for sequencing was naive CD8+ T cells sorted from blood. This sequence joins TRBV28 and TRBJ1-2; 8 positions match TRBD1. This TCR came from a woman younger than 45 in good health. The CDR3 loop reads CASRPTGANYGYTF. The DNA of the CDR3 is TGTGCCAGCAGGCCGACAGGGGCTAACTATGGCTACACCTTC.